The rows below give T cell receptor beta chains drawn from one sample of a study of T-cell reconstitution after alpha-beta-depleted transplantation in children. One entry per CDR3 protein, called by TCRdb with MiXCR from the PCR reads. This sample has roughly 280,000 distinct CDR3 sequences, with more than 9% found just once. The specimen comprised peripheral blood, sampled 180 days after TCRalphabeta/CD19-depleted stem cell transplant. Every receptor here comes from a male patient aged 2 to 9 who had a stem cell transplant for chronic granulomatous disease, so the T cells may come from the graft donor. Each CDR3 is given with its conserved first and last residue. A D gene is named only where the DNA matches it firmly. Size values are once, few and many counts, or a class for expanded clones, and some rows have none.

j_gene,abundance,d_gene,v_gene,CDR3nt,CDR3aa
TRBJ2-3,many,.,TRBV20-1,TGCAGTACTCTTAGTGGGGCGGGGGCCCTCACAGATACGCAGTATTTT,CSTLSGAGALTDTQYF
TRBJ1-1,.,TRBD1,TRBV25-1,TGTGCCAGCAGTGGTATCCCCCTAGACAGGGTCGGAACTGAAGCTTTCTTT,CASSGIPLDRVGTEAFF
TRBJ2-7,many,.,TRBV5-1,TGCGCCAGCAGCTTGGTAGGAGGGACAGCGGCCTACGAGCAGTACTTC,CASSLVGGTAAYEQYF
TRBJ2-5,many,TRBD2,TRBV12-3/TRBV12-4,TGTGCCAGCAGTTTCGGCCATAGCGGGGGAGCGGAGACCCAGTACTTC,CASSFGHSGGAETQYF
TRBJ1-2,many,.,TRBV20-1,TGCAGTGCTAGAGAGTTTGGCGGTAACTATGGCTACACCTTC,CSAREFGGNYGYTF
TRBJ1-2,many,TRBD1,TRBV4-3,TGCGCCAGCAGCCATGCCGGGACAGGGAACGATGGCTACACCTTC,CASSHAGTGNDGYTF
TRBJ1-1,many,TRBD1,TRBV5-1,TGCGCCAGCAGCCCAGGGACAGGGGTTGTGGACACTGAAGCTTTCTTT,CASSPGTGVVDTEAFF
TRBJ2-5,many,TRBD1,TRBV12-3/TRBV12-4,TGTGCCAGCAGGTCCGGGACAGCAGAAGAGACCCAGTACTTC,CASRSGTAEETQYF
TRBJ2-2,many,.,TRBV12-3/TRBV12-4,TGTGCCAGCAGTCCCAGATCAGGGGGAGGGACCGGGGAGCTGTTTTTT,CASSPRSGGGTGELFF
TRBJ2-7,many,.,TRBV18,TGTGCCAGCTCACCAAGCCCAGGGAATCATGGGAGCTCCTACGAGCAGTACTTC,CASSPSPGNHGSSYEQYF
TRBJ1-1,many,.,TRBV6-5,TGTGCCAGCAGTTACGAGGACAACATGAACACTGAAGCTTTCTTT,CASSYEDNMNTEAFF
TRBJ2-7,many,.,TRBV29-1,TGCAGCGTTGCGGGGATCGACAACGAGCAGTACTTC,CSVAGIDNEQYF
TRBJ1-1,.,.,TRBV2,TGTGCCAGCAGCCAGAGGCCGGGGACTGAAGCTTTCTTT,CASSQRPGTEAFF
TRBJ2-2,many,.,TRBV5-1,TGCGCCAGCAGGGAAGTTAACACCGGGGAGCTGTTTTTT,CASREVNTGELFF
TRBJ1-5,many,.,TRBV9,TGTGCCAGCAGCGCCGACGCATATCAGCCCCAGCATTTT,CASSADAYQPQHF
TRBJ2-1,many,.,TRBV4-3,TGCGCCAGCAGCCAAGATCTGCGGATGCCCTACAATGAGCAGTTCTTC,CASSQDLRMPYNEQFF
TRBJ1-5,many,TRBD1,TRBV6-2/TRBV6-3,TGTGCCAGCAGTGACAGGGTCGGACAGCCCCAGCATTTT,CASSDRVGQPQHF
TRBJ2-2,few,.,TRBV24-1,TGTGCCACCAGTGATTTGGGCGCAACGGACCTGAACACCGGGGAGCTGTTTTTT,CATSDLGATDLNTGELFF
TRBJ2-3,once,.,TRBV4-2,TGTGCCAGCAGCCAAGATCTTAGTAGAACGCAGTATTTT,CASSQDLSRTQYF
TRBJ2-7,many,TRBD2,TRBV9,TGTGCCAGCAGCGAGGGACTAGCGGGGACCCTTGGAGAGCAGTACTTC,CASSEGLAGTLGEQYF
TRBJ2-1,many,TRBD2,TRBV5-1,TGCGCCAGCAGCTTGACTAGCGGGCGCCACAATGAGCAGTTCTTC,CASSLTSGRHNEQFF
TRBJ2-3,few,.,TRBV20-1,TGCTGTGCTGCCGATTTAGGTCCGGGGCCCGGCACAGATACGCAGTATTTT,CCAADLGPGPGTDTQYF
TRBJ1-4,many,.,TRBV28,TGTGCCAGCAGCCCCGTAAGAGTAACTCGAGAAAAACTGTTTTTT,CASSPVRVTREKLFF
TRBJ1-1,many,TRBD1,TRBV29-1,TGCAGCGCGGACAGGATGAACACTGAAGCTTTCTTT,CSADRMNTEAFF
TRBJ2-3,many,.,TRBV12-3/TRBV12-4,TGTGCCAGCAGATTGAGGGAGAGTTCAGATACGCAGTATTTT,CASRLRESSDTQYF
TRBJ2-5,many,.,TRBV7-3,TGTGCCAGCAGCTCAACGGGTAGCCTTGAGACCCAGTACTTC,CASSSTGSLETQYF
TRBJ1-5,.,.,TRBV18,TGTGCCAGCTCACCCCAGCAGGCTGAAAATCAGCCCCAGCATTTT,CASSPQQAENQPQHF
TRBJ2-1,many,.,TRBV11-3,TGTGCCAGCAGCCCGACAGGCAGCTCCTACAATGAGCAGTTCTTC,CASSPTGSSYNEQFF
TRBJ1-3,.,.,TRBV18,TGTGCCAGCTCACCAGGAGGGAAAGCTGGAAACACCATATATTTT,CASSPGGKAGNTIYF
TRBJ1-3,many,TRBD1,TRBV4-2,TGTGCCAGCAGCGAACCCGGGACAGGAGGAAACACCATATATTTT,CASSEPGTGGNTIYF
TRBJ1-1,many,.,TRBV19,TGTGCCAGTAGTTTAGGGATCACTGAAGCTTTCTTT,CASSLGITEAFF
TRBJ2-7,many,TRBD2,TRBV20-1,TGCAGTGCTTCCCGTAGCGGGAGCGCATCCTACGAGCAGTACTTC,CSASRSGSASYEQYF
TRBJ1-2,many,.,TRBV30,TGTGCCTGGAGCCCTCCCCTGGGTGGCTACACCTTC,CAWSPPLGGYTF
TRBJ2-7,many,.,TRBV7-9,TGTGCCAGCAGCTTAGTCGGGGAAGGGGCCTACGAGCAGTACTTC,CASSLVGEGAYEQYF
TRBJ2-2,few,.,TRBV12-3/TRBV12-4,TGTGCCAGCAGTTTAAAAGGTCAGGGTGGTCCCGGGGAGCTGTTTTTT,CASSLKGQGGPGELFF